This is a list of T cell receptor beta chains from one sample in a study of shared clonotypes between healthy human individuals. TCRdb's table, derived via immunoSEQ multiplex PCR, lists solely in-frame clones and lacks some. The table includes approximately 2,000,000 clones, 80% to 95% detected once. The material sequenced was naive CD8+ T cells from PBMCs. These receptors were collected from a young man in good health. Some clones in this sample may be carry-over from other donors' samples. Both conserved end residues are part of each CDR3. D genes are given only for firm matches. Only part of the rows carry a size: once, few, many, or a class if the clone is expanded.

clone_size: -
j_call: TRBJ1-5
d_call: TRBD1
v_call: TRBV7-9
cdr3_aa: CASSYGGQGLVYSNQPQHF
cdr3_nt: TGTGCCAGCAGCTACGGGGGACAGGGGCTCGTATATAGCAATCAGCCCCAGCATTTT

clone_size: -
j_call: TRBJ2-1
d_call: -
v_call: TRBV5-4
cdr3_aa: CASSPGYNEQFF
cdr3_nt: TGTGCCAGCAGCCCGGGCTACAATGAGCAGTTCTTC

clone_size: -
j_call: TRBJ1-2
d_call: -
v_call: TRBV27
cdr3_aa: CASSYGPIYGYTF
cdr3_nt: TGTGCCAGCAGCTATGGGCCGATCTATGGCTACACCTTC

clone_size: -
j_call: TRBJ1-4
d_call: -
v_call: TRBV28
cdr3_aa: CASSRGWGNEKLFF
cdr3_nt: TGTGCCAGCAGCCGAGGATGGGGTAATGAAAAACTGTTTTTT

clone_size: -
j_call: TRBJ1-2
d_call: -
v_call: TRBV19
cdr3_aa: CASSIASTLNYGYTF
cdr3_nt: TGTGCCAGTAGTATCGCATCAACCTTAAACTATGGCTACACCTTC

clone_size: -
j_call: TRBJ1-4
d_call: -
v_call: TRBV19
cdr3_aa: CASSIIPDSSNEKLFF
cdr3_nt: TGTGCCAGTAGTATTATTCCCGACAGTTCAAATGAAAAACTGTTTTTT

clone_size: -
j_call: TRBJ2-7
d_call: TRBD1
v_call: TRBV28
cdr3_aa: CASSFPRQGPYEQYF
cdr3_nt: TGTGCCAGCAGTTTCCCCCGACAGGGCCCCTACGAGCAGTACTTC

clone_size: -
j_call: TRBJ1-4
d_call: -
v_call: TRBV19
cdr3_aa: CASRTQFATNEKLFF
cdr3_nt: TGTGCCAGTAGGACCCAATTTGCAACTAATGAAAAACTGTTTTTT

clone_size: -
j_call: TRBJ2-3
d_call: TRBD1
v_call: TRBV19
cdr3_aa: CASSMRQGTDTQYF
cdr3_nt: TGTGCCAGTAGTATGAGACAGGGGACAGATACGCAGTATTTT

clone_size: -
j_call: TRBJ2-7
d_call: TRBD2
v_call: TRBV28
cdr3_aa: CASSLGGGEQYF
cdr3_nt: TGTGCCAGCAGTTTAGGGGGGGGCGAGCAGTACTTC

clone_size: few
j_call: TRBJ2-1
d_call: TRBD2
v_call: TRBV10-3
cdr3_aa: CAISESGGGYNEQFF
cdr3_nt: TGTGCCATCAGTGAGAGTGGCGGGGGATACAATGAGCAGTTCTTC

clone_size: -
j_call: TRBJ1-1
d_call: -
v_call: TRBV19
cdr3_aa: CASSSSGMNTEAFF
cdr3_nt: TGTGCCAGTAGTAGTTCAGGGATGAACACTGAAGCTTTCTTT

clone_size: -
j_call: TRBJ2-3
d_call: -
v_call: TRBV4-3
cdr3_aa: CASSPQDLRRDTQYF
cdr3_nt: TGCGCCAGCAGCCCACAAGACCTTCGACGGGATACGCAGTATTTT

clone_size: -
j_call: TRBJ2-1
d_call: TRBD2
v_call: TRBV6-6
cdr3_aa: CASSYLGTSGSNEQFF
cdr3_nt: TGTGCCAGCAGTTACCTGGGAACTAGCGGGAGTAATGAGCAGTTCTTC

clone_size: -
j_call: TRBJ2-7
d_call: -
v_call: TRBV27
cdr3_aa: CASRGGGSSYEQYF
cdr3_nt: TGTGCCAGCCGAGGAGGGGGGAGCTCCTACGAGCAGTACTTC

clone_size: -
j_call: TRBJ1-5
d_call: -
v_call: TRBV27
cdr3_aa: CASSREMNSNQPQHF
cdr3_nt: TGTGCCAGCAGTCGGGAGATGAATAGCAATCAGCCCCAGCATTTT

clone_size: -
j_call: TRBJ2-2
d_call: -
v_call: TRBV7-8
cdr3_aa: CASSPPGAGELFF
cdr3_nt: TGTGCCAGCAGCCCTCCGGGGGCCGGGGAGCTGTTTTTT

clone_size: once
j_call: TRBJ1-2
d_call: TRBD1
v_call: TRBV6-5
cdr3_aa: CASRRQGDVYGYTF
cdr3_nt: TGTGCCAGCAGGCGACAGGGGGATGTCTATGGCTACACCTTC

clone_size: -
j_call: TRBJ1-3
d_call: -
v_call: TRBV7-9
cdr3_aa: CASSQERGGSGNTIYF
cdr3_nt: TGTGCCAGCAGCCAAGAGAGGGGCGGCTCTGGAAACACCATATATTTT

clone_size: once
j_call: TRBJ1-4
d_call: -
v_call: TRBV23-1
cdr3_aa: CASSARVRSTNEKLFF
cdr3_nt: TGCGCCAGCAGTGCCCGAGTGAGGTCAACTAATGAAAAACTGTTTTTT

clone_size: -
j_call: TRBJ2-3
d_call: TRBD1
v_call: TRBV6-4
cdr3_aa: CASREPGGFTDTQYF
cdr3_nt: TGTGCCAGCAGAGAACCAGGGGGCTTCACAGATACGCAGTATTTT

clone_size: -
j_call: TRBJ2-7
d_call: -
v_call: TRBV2
cdr3_aa: CASKTRPGYEQYF
cdr3_nt: TGTGCCAGTAAGACGCGGCCGGGATACGAGCAGTACTTC

clone_size: -
j_call: TRBJ1-4
d_call: TRBD1
v_call: TRBV7-6
cdr3_aa: CASTFQGQGYEKLFF
cdr3_nt: TGTGCCAGCACTTTCCAGGGACAGGGATATGAAAAACTGTTTTTT

clone_size: -
j_call: TRBJ2-5
d_call: -
v_call: TRBV7-9
cdr3_aa: CASTTGWETQYF
cdr3_nt: TGTGCCAGCACCACGGGATGGGAGACCCAGTACTTC

clone_size: -
j_call: TRBJ2-7
d_call: -
v_call: TRBV28
cdr3_aa: CASSYGTGSYEQYF
cdr3_nt: TGTGCCAGCAGTTACGGGACTGGATCCTACGAGCAGTACTTC

clone_size: -
j_call: TRBJ1-2
d_call: -
v_call: TRBV27
cdr3_aa: CASHNWGGSGYTF
cdr3_nt: TGTGCCAGCCATAACTGGGGGGGTTCGGGCTACACCTTC

clone_size: -
j_call: TRBJ2-1
d_call: -
v_call: TRBV7-2
cdr3_aa: CASSPFRATDNEQFF
cdr3_nt: TGTGCCAGCAGCCCGTTTAGGGCTACGGACAATGAGCAGTTCTTC